This T cell receptor beta chain was captured in a study of blood T cell repertoires in COVID-19. Overall study context: T cells, B-cell-depleted T cells, or PBMCs supplied cDNA or gDNA.

CDR3 length equals 14 residues. Per the germline V gene, CDR1 is LNHDA and CDR2 is SQIVND (reference sequence). The germline V and J ends were trimmed by 3 bases and 3 bases, with 11 bases remaining between them. Across under 25 US areas, participants ranged in age from 18 to 89 years. Contact with a PCR-confirmed or clinician-diagnosed COVID-19 case occurred within 2 weeks of entry. As originally analysed: Amplification from reference gene primers served as the basis for estimated nucleated cell counts. The repertoire was sequenced with immunoSEQ multiplex PCR; TCRdb's copy has only in-frame clones and lacks some. V, J and clone size were drawn from that table, and D and trimming were deduced from the DNA. The data show some 240,000 clones, over 70% seen once.

Sequenced sample: PBMCs or T cells enriched from blood (not recorded which). The clonotype comes from a woman in her thirties or forties who had been exposed to COVID-19. The J gene is TRBJ1-1, the V gene TRBV19, with D perhaps matching TRBD1 (5 bases). The CDR3 region has the DNA TGTGCCAGTAGTATTTGGGGAGGGGACACTGAAGCTTTCTTT. It translates to CASSIWGGDTEAFF. Drawing the rest from reference TRBV19 and TRBJ1-1, the complete variable domain is DGGITQSPKYLFRKEGQNVTLSCEQNLNHDAMYWYRQDPGQGLRLIYYSQIVNDFQKGDIAEGYSVSREKKESFPLTVTSAQKNPTAFYLCASSIWGGDTEAFFGQGTRLTVV.